This TCR beta chain was retrieved from a study of blood T cell repertoires in COVID-19. Turning to the study itself: The cDNA or gDNA used as material had been derived from T cells, B-cell-depleted T cells, or PBMCs.

The CDR3 consists of 14 residues. V shed 3 bases, J shed 3 bases, and the junction held 3 bases outside the gene matches. The germline CDR1 and CDR2 sequences are SNHLY and FYNNEI. The table came from immunoSEQ multiplex PCR; TCRdb's copy has only in-frame clones and leaves some out. This table has about 200,000 clones, approximately 87% appearing once. This TCR came from a woman in her 70s with acute or convalescent COVID-19. The sequenced material came from peripheral blood. The chain couples TRBV2 to TRBJ1-2; 8 bases align to TRBD1. CDR3 nucleotides: TGTGCCAGCAGTGATTGGGGACAGGACTATGGCTACACCTTC. Its protein product is CASSDWGQDYGYTF. Full variable domain (missing parts from reference TRBV2 and TRBJ1-2): EPEVTQTPSHQVTQMGQEVILRCVPISNHLYFYWYRQILGQKVEFLVSFYNNEISEKSEIFDDQFSVERPDGSNFTLKIRSTKLEDSAMYFCASSDWGQDYGYTFGSGTRLTVV.